A selection of T cell receptor beta chains follows, all from one sample in a study of blood T cell repertoires in COVID-19. The protocol was immunoSEQ multiplex PCR, while the TCRdb copy is restricted to in-frame clones and leaves out a portion. The sample lists 150,000 or so clones, roughly nine tenths seen once, with around an eighth in the top ten. Sequenced material: peripheral blood. Source of these receptors: a man younger than 35 with COVID-19, enrolled during active disease. Both conserved end residues are part of each CDR3. D genes are given only for firm matches. Clone size is not always given. Where it is, it says once, few, many or a class for expanded clones.

V	J	D	size	CDR3	DNA
TRBV7-2	TRBJ2-2	TRBD2	.	CASSSDPLAVNTGELFF	TGTGCCAGCAGCTCCGACCCACTAGCGGTGAACACCGGGGAGCTGTTTTTT
TRBV28	TRBJ2-1	.	.	CASSSPGSMYNEQFF	TGTGCCAGCAGTTCTCCCGGGTCTATGTACAATGAGCAGTTCTTC
TRBV6-1	TRBJ2-7	TRBD2	few	CASSEASGAPYEQYF	TGTGCCAGCAGTGAAGCGAGCGGGGCCCCCTACGAGCAGTACTTC
TRBV10-3	TRBJ2-7	.	.	CAISGAGTLAYEQYF	TGTGCCATCAGTGGGGCCGGGACATTGGCCTACGAGCAGTACTTC
TRBV7-6	TRBJ1-1	TRBD1	.	CASSLGTGQNTEAFF	TGTGCCAGCAGCTTAGGGACAGGGCAGAACACTGAAGCTTTCTTT
TRBV18	TRBJ1-1	TRBD1	.	CASSQQQGDTEAFF	TGTGCCAGCTCACAACAGCAGGGGGACACTGAAGCTTTCTTT
TRBV7-9	TRBJ1-1	.	.	CASSLRGGSTEAFF	TGTGCCAGCAGCTTACGGGGAGGTAGCACTGAAGCTTTCTTT
TRBV7-9	TRBJ2-7	TRBD2	few	CASSGIGQRLAGAYEQYF	TGTGCCAGCAGCGGGATCGGACAGCGACTAGCGGGAGCCTACGAGCAGTACTTC
TRBV7-9	TRBJ1-1	.	.	CASSSRGDGTEAFF	TGTGCCAGCAGCTCCCGGGGGGATGGCACTGAAGCTTTCTTT
TRBV9	TRBJ2-2	.	.	CASSGQTATGELFF	TGTGCCAGCAGCGGGCAGACTGCGACCGGGGAGCTGTTTTTT
TRBV6-5	TRBJ2-7	.	.	CASSYRDTSYEQYF	TGTGCCAGCAGTTATCGGGACACCTCCTACGAGCAGTACTTC
TRBV28	TRBJ2-5	TRBD2	.	CASRAGLAGVKETQYF	TGTGCCAGCAGGGCCGGACTAGCGGGAGTGAAAGAGACCCAGTACTTC
TRBV7-8	TRBJ1-6	.	.	CASSLVNSPLHF	TGTGCCAGCAGCTTAGTAAATTCACCCCTCCACTTT
TRBV15	TRBJ2-3	.	.	CATSMGGTDTQYF	TGTGCCACCAGCATGGGAGGCACAGATACGCAGTATTTT
TRBV28	TRBJ1-1	.	.	CASSLGQSNAEAFF	TGTGCCAGCAGTTTAGGACAGTCGAACGCTGAAGCTTTCTTT
TRBV11-2	TRBJ1-5	.	.	CASSLGEAGSNQPQHF	TGTGCCAGCAGCTTAGGGGAGGCTGGCAGCAATCAGCCCCAGCATTTT
TRBV29-1	TRBJ1-2	.	once	CSVKPTAIRGYTF	TGCAGCGTAAAACCTACAGCCATCCGGGGCTACACCTTC
TRBV7-2	TRBJ2-7	TRBD2	.	CASSPPGLGPYEQYF	TGTGCCAGCAGCCCCCCGGGACTAGGTCCCTACGAGCAGTACTTC
TRBV19	TRBJ2-1	TRBD2	.	CASSSGGRFVF	TGTGCCAGTAGTTCGGGGGGACGTTTCGTCTTC
TRBV21-1	TRBJ2-7	.	once	CASSKAPEDSYEQYF	TGTGCCAGCAGCAAAGCGCCAGAAGATTCCTACGAGCAGTACTTC
TRBV28	TRBJ1-6	.	.	CATSEPADNSPLHF	TGTGCCACCTCAGAGCCAGCGGATAATTCACCCCTCCACTTT
TRBV7-7	TRBJ2-1	TRBD2	.	CASSLSGRDNEQFF	TGTGCTAGCAGCTTAAGCGGGAGGGACAATGAGCAGTTCTTC
TRBV7-6	TRBJ2-2	TRBD1	.	CASSRPREGAGGGSGELFF	TGTGCCAGCAGCCGACCCCGTGAGGGGGCAGGGGGCGGATCCGGGGAGCTGTTTTTT
TRBV4-1	TRBJ2-3	.	.	CASSQEVRGRVTTDTQYF	TGCGCCAGCAGCCAAGAGGTGCGGGGGCGCGTTACCACAGATACGCAGTATTTT
TRBV5-1	TRBJ2-7	TRBD1	once	CASSLGRDRVSYEQYF	TGCGCCAGCAGCTTGGGAAGGGACAGGGTTTCCTACGAGCAGTACTTC
TRBV27	TRBJ1-6	.	few	CASSRTGLANSPLHF	TGTGCCAGCAGTAGGACGGGACTCGCGAATTCACCCCTCCACTTT
TRBV28	TRBJ2-7	TRBD1	.	CASSPRDRGYEQYF	TGTGCCAGCAGTCCCCGGGACAGGGGCTACGAGCAGTACTTC
TRBV6-2/TRBV6-3	TRBJ2-3	.	.	CASSYVGRARADTQYF	TGTGCCAGCAGTTACGTCGGCAGGGCCCGGGCAGATACGCAGTATTTT
TRBV30	TRBJ1-4	TRBD1	once	CAWSAHPGGLATNEKLLF	TGTGCCTGGAGTGCCCATCCAGGGGGCCTCGCAACTAATGAAAAACTGCTTTTT
TRBV11-3	TRBJ2-2	TRBD2	.	CASSFGAGLAGFWDTGELFF	TGTGCCAGCAGCTTTGGGGCGGGACTAGCGGGATTCTGGGACACCGGGGAGCTGTTTTTT
TRBV30	TRBJ1-1	.	.	CAWNPREGSTFF	TGTGCCTGGAACCCGAGGGAGGGGTCGACTTTCTTT
TRBV6-5	TRBJ2-4	TRBD1	.	CASLEQGANIQYF	TGTGCCAGCCTAGAACAGGGGGCAAACATTCAGTACTTC
TRBV9	TRBJ1-1	TRBD1	once	CASSVRPGQGIMNTEAFF	TGTGCCAGCAGCGTGAGACCGGGACAGGGGATCATGAACACTGAAGCTTTCTTT
TRBV7-9	TRBJ2-2	TRBD2	.	CASSSFSAGGITGELFF	TGTGCCAGCAGCTCTTTTTCAGCGGGAGGGATCACCGGGGAGCTGTTTTTT
TRBV4-3	TRBJ2-2	.	.	CASSQDTALHTGELFF	TGCGCCAGCAGCCAAGACACGGCACTACACACCGGGGAGCTGTTTTTT
TRBV7-2	TRBJ1-3	TRBD1	.	CASSPADRADGNTIYF	TGTGCCAGCAGCCCAGCGGACAGGGCAGATGGAAACACCATATATTTT
TRBV7-7	TRBJ2-5	TRBD2	once	CASSLTAGVQETQYF	TGTGCCAGCAGCCTAACCGCGGGAGTTCAGGAGACCCAGTACTTC
TRBV7-2	TRBJ2-3	TRBD2	.	CASTLASGRTDTQYF	TGTGCCAGCACCCTAGCCAGCGGGAGGACAGATACGCAGTATTTT
TRBV7-9	TRBJ2-1	TRBD1	.	CASRRPGQGYNEQFF	TGTGCCAGCAGGAGACCGGGACAGGGCTACAATGAGCAGTTCTTC
TRBV12-3/TRBV12-4	TRBJ2-7	.	.	CASSFDLAGEQYF	TGTGCCAGCAGTTTCGATCTAGCTGGAGAGCAGTACTTC
TRBV9	TRBJ2-3	.	.	CASSPSPGADTQYF	TGTGCCAGCAGCCCTTCCCCCGGGGCAGATACGCAGTATTTT
TRBV7-9	TRBJ2-1	.	once	CASSLNTDNEQFF	TGTGCCAGCAGCTTAAACACAGACAATGAGCAGTTCTTC
TRBV11-2	TRBJ1-1	.	few	CASSLARRVEAFF	TGTGCCAGCAGCTTAGCCCGGAGAGTTGAAGCTTTCTTT
TRBV7-3	TRBJ1-4	.	.	CASSFRAGPNEKLFF	TGTGCCAGCAGCTTTAGGGCAGGGCCGAATGAAAAACTGTTTTTT
TRBV29-1	TRBJ1-3	.	.	CSVLAGLTGNTIYF	TGCAGCGTTCTTGCAGGCCTAACTGGAAACACCATATATTTT
TRBV28	TRBJ2-7	.	.	CASSAGTSSSYEQYF	TGTGCCAGCAGTGCCGGGACTTCGAGCTCCTACGAGCAGTACTTC
TRBV5-1	TRBJ2-1	.	.	CASSLAPDYGEQFF	TGCGCCAGCAGCTTGGCCCCTGACTATGGTGAGCAGTTCTTC
TRBV19	TRBJ1-4	TRBD1	.	CASRPGQGREKLLF	TGTGCCAGTAGACCGGGACAGGGGAGAGAAAAACTGCTTTTT
TRBV20-1	TRBJ2-7	TRBD2	.	CSASSAGVYHEQYF	TGCAGTGCTAGTTCGGCGGGAGTTTACCACGAGCAGTACTTC
TRBV20-1	TRBJ1-5	TRBD1	.	CSASQGQGSQPQHF	TGCAGTGCTAGTCAGGGACAGGGCAGCCAGCCCCAGCATTTT
TRBV9	TRBJ1-2	.	once	CASSVDNGLNYGYTF	TGTGCCAGCAGCGTAGACAACGGACTAAACTATGGCTACACCTTC
TRBV5-6	TRBJ2-3	.	.	CASSLGGGSLSDTQYF	TGTGCCAGCAGCTTGGGTGGGGGCAGTCTCTCAGATACGCAGTATTTT
TRBV27	TRBJ1-4	TRBD1	once	CASSSTGVGEKLLF	TGTGCCAGCAGTTCGACAGGGGTCGGTGAAAAACTGCTTTTT